This record covers a single T cell receptor (beta chain). The sample originates from a study of blood T cell repertoires in COVID-19. Across the study: Whether acute or convalescent, the COVID-19 samples came from the United States, Italy and Spain.

Produced via immunoSEQ multiplex PCR; TCRdb's table is partial and in-frame only. The table shows tens of thousands of clones, with 80% to 90% occurring only once. This CDR3 is 16 amino acids long. V shed 4 bases and J 6 bases; nucleotides not matched to a gene: 10. Germline CDR1 and CDR2: SGDLS and YYNGEE. Sequenced: peripheral blood. This receptor was obtained from a man older than 75 with acute or convalescent COVID-19. The chain recombines TRBV9 with TRBJ2-2; TRBD2 matches 9 bases. CDR3 protein: CASSTSTSGGAGELFF. As DNA, the CDR3 is TGTGCCAGCAGCACGTCGACTAGCGGAGGGGCCGGGGAGCTGTTTTTT.